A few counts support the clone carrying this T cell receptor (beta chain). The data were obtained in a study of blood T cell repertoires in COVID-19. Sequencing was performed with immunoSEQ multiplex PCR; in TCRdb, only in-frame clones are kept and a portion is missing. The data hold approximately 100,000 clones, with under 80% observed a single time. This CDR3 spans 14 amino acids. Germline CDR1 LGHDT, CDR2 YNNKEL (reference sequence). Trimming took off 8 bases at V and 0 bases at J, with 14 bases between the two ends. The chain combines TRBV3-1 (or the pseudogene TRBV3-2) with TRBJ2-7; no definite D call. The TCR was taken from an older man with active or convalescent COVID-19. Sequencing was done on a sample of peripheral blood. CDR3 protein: CASSRSYGSYEQYF. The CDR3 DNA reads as TGTGCCAGCTCCAGGTCGTACGGCTCCTACGAGCAGTACTTC.